This T cell receptor beta chain was identified in a study of T cells in Graves' hyperthyroidism and ophthalmopathy. Whole-study context: Peripheral blood samples were taken at initial diagnosis, prior to any treatment. Study conclusions and caveats: Ophthalmopathy was told apart from stable hyperthyroidism by a 13 V-J model.

RNA transcripts provided the source from which TCR beta CDR3 regions were amplified. During a first-round RT-PCR of the TCR CDR3, the HTBI primer set was used. One entry per CDR3 protein results from TCRdb running MiXCR on the multiplex PCR reads. The sample lists over 400,000 distinct CDR3 sequences, roughly 14% occurring once. Criteria for exclusion of patients were uncontrolled infection, other autoimmune disease, pregnancy or lactation. Out of roughly 10 ml of fresh peripheral blood came the PBMCs. This clonotype was detected ten times or more. The target antigen is unknown. The CDR3 consists of 15 residues. Germline CDR1 reads MNHNS; CDR2 reads SASEGT. V shed 5 bases and J 3 bases; nucleotides not matched to a gene: 9.

The V and J genes are TRBV6-1 and TRBJ2-7; 8 nucleotides align to TRBD1. This TCR was sampled from a man between 18 and 35 years old with Graves' ophthalmopathy. The sample taken for sequencing was blood. CDR3 sequence reads: CASSYGPDRGYEQYF. CDR3 DNA: TGTGCCAGCAGTTACGGTCCTGACAGGGGCTACGAGCAGTACTTC.